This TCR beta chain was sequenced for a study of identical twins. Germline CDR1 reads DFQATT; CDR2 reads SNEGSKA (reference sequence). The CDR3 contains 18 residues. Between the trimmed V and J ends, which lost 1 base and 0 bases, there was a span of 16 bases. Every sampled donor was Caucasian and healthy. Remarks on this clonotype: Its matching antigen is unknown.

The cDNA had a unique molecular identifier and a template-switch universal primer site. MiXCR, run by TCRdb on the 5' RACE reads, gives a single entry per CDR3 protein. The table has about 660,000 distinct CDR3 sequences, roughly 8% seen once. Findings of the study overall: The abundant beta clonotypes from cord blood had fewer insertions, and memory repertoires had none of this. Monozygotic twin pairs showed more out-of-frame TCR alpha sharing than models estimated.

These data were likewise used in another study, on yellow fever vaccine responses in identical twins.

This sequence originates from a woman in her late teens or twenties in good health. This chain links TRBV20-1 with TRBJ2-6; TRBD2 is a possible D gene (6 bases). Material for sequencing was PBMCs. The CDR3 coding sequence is TGCAGTGCTAGAGTCAGCCGGGGGATTGTCTCTGGGGCCAACGTCCTGACTTTC. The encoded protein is CSARVSRGIVSGANVLTF.